Listed below are T cell receptor beta chains from one sample, sequenced in a study of regulatory T cells in long-lasting Graves disease. From the multiplex PCR reads, TCRdb called clonotypes with MiXCR, one entry per CDR3 protein. The sample includes hundreds of thousands of distinct CDR3 sequences, about 13% of them seen just once. The same sample was also studied in work on T cells in Graves' hyperthyroidism and ophthalmopathy.

This sample comprised peripheral blood mononuclear cells (PBMCs), obtained at new diagnosis, from a patient treated with antithyroid drugs. The receptors here all came from a man younger than 45 with Graves disease. Each CDR3 is given with its conserved first and last residue. A D gene is named only where the DNA matches it firmly. Some rows have no size entry. The others give once, few or many, or a class for an expanded clone.

J: TRBJ1-4
D: -
V: TRBV6-1
size: many
DNA: TGTGCCAGCAGCACTAACAGTGCAACTAATGAAAAACTGTTTTTT
CDR3: CASSTNSATNEKLFF

J: TRBJ1-6
D: -
V: TRBV28
size: few
DNA: TGTGCCAGCAGTTTATTAGCGGGTCCGAATAATTCACCCCTCCACTTT
CDR3: CASSLLAGPNNSPLHF

J: TRBJ2-5
D: -
V: TRBV10-2
size: many
DNA: TGCGCCAGCGAGGACGTGGGAACTGTGGCCCAGTACTTC
CDR3: CASEDVGTVAQYF

J: TRBJ2-5
D: -
V: TRBV5-1
size: few
DNA: TGCGCCAGCAGTATTCGTGGGAGGGGGGAGACCCAGTACTTC
CDR3: CASSIRGRGETQYF

J: TRBJ2-1
D: -
V: TRBV12-3/TRBV12-4
size: many
DNA: TGTGCCAGCACCTCAGGAGTGGGGGACAATGAGCAGTTCTTC
CDR3: CASTSGVGDNEQFF

J: TRBJ2-2
D: TRBD2
V: TRBV28
size: many
DNA: TGTGCCAGCCGATTGGGGGGGATTACACGAACTGCCGGGGAGCTGTTTTTT
CDR3: CASRLGGITRTAGELFF

J: TRBJ2-7
D: -
V: TRBV11-3
size: many
DNA: TGTGCCAGCAGCCCCCGAAATGAGCGGACCTACGAGCAGTACTTC
CDR3: CASSPRNERTYEQYF

J: TRBJ1-3
D: -
V: TRBV5-1
size: many
DNA: TGCGCCAGCAGCCATGGAACCTCTGGAAACACCATATATTTT
CDR3: CASSHGTSGNTIYF

J: TRBJ2-1
D: -
V: TRBV12-3/TRBV12-4
size: many
DNA: TGTGCCAGCACCAAGGGAATAGACAATGAGCAGTTCTTC
CDR3: CASTKGIDNEQFF

J: TRBJ1-5
D: -
V: TRBV28
size: few
DNA: TGTGCCAGCAGTTTTATGGCCACAGGGAGCCAGCCCCAGCATTTT
CDR3: CASSFMATGSQPQHF

J: TRBJ2-5
D: -
V: TRBV7-9
size: many
DNA: TGTGCCAGCAGCCCCGGAATGGAGACCCAGTACTTC
CDR3: CASSPGMETQYF

J: TRBJ1-2
D: -
V: TRBV30
size: many
DNA: TGTGCCTGGAGTAGATCAGGGGTTGGCTATGGCTACACCTTC
CDR3: CAWSRSGVGYGYTF

J: TRBJ1-1
D: -
V: TRBV5-1
size: many
DNA: TGCGCCAGCAGCTTGGAAAGGGTTGGGAACACTGAAGCTTTCTTT
CDR3: CASSLERVGNTEAFF

J: TRBJ2-1
D: -
V: TRBV28
size: -
DNA: TGTGCCAGCAGTCGCACCACTGACGGTCGCAATGAGCAGTTCTTC
CDR3: CASSRTTDGRNEQFF

J: TRBJ2-7
D: -
V: TRBV11-2
size: many
DNA: TGTGCCAGCAGGTCTGTTGCGGGACGGTCCGACGAGCAGTACTTC
CDR3: CASRSVAGRSDEQYF

J: TRBJ2-1
D: -
V: TRBV7-9
size: many
DNA: TGTGCCAGCAGCAAATATACAGGGAGCTCCTACAATGAGCAGTTCTTC
CDR3: CASSKYTGSSYNEQFF

J: TRBJ1-2
D: TRBD1
V: TRBV20-1
size: many
DNA: TGCAGTGCTCCTCCGGGACAGGGGGCCTCTGGCTACACCTTC
CDR3: CSAPPGQGASGYTF

J: TRBJ2-7
D: TRBD2
V: TRBV4-2
size: -
DNA: TGTGCCAGCAGCCAAGAGTTAGGACTAGGATACTACGAGCAGTACTTC
CDR3: CASSQELGLGYYEQYF

J: TRBJ1-2
D: -
V: TRBV6-2/TRBV6-3
size: many
DNA: TGTGCCAGCAGTTACTCCGCGGCGGCCAAAACCGGGTGGGGTAACTATGGCTACACCTTC
CDR3: CASSYSAAAKTGWGNYGYTF

J: TRBJ2-7
D: TRBD1
V: TRBV6-1
size: few
DNA: TGTGCCAGCAAGAAGGGGGCCACCTACGAGCAGTACTTC
CDR3: CASKKGATYEQYF

J: TRBJ1-5
D: TRBD1
V: TRBV4-1
size: few
DNA: TGCGCCAGCAGCCTCTCTACAGGGGGTAGCAATCAGCCCCAGCATTTT
CDR3: CASSLSTGGSNQPQHF

J: TRBJ2-5
D: -
V: TRBV3-1
size: many
DNA: TGTGCCAGCAGCTCTGGACGAGAGACCCAGTACTTC
CDR3: CASSSGRETQYF

J: TRBJ2-7
D: TRBD2
V: TRBV10-2
size: many
DNA: TGCGCCAGCAAGGGACTAGGTCGTTACGAGCAGTACTTC
CDR3: CASKGLGRYEQYF

J: TRBJ2-2
D: TRBD2
V: TRBV7-3
size: few
DNA: TGTGCCAGCAGCTTAACGCGGACTAGCCCCGGGGAGCTGTTTTTT
CDR3: CASSLTRTSPGELFF

J: TRBJ2-7
D: TRBD2
V: TRBV28
size: many
DNA: TGTGCCAGCAAGGGGACTACGCCTTCACTTATATACTACGAGCAGTACTTC
CDR3: CASKGTTPSLIYYEQYF